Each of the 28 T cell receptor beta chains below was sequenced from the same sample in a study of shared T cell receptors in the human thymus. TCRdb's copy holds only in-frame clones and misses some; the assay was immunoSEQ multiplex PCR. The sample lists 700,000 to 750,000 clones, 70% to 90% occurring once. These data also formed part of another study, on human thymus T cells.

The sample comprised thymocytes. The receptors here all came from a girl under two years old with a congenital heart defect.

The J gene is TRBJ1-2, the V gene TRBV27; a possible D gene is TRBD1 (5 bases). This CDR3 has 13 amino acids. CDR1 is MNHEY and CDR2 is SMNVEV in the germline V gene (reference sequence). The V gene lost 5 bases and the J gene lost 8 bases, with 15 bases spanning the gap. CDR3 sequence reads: CASSPGDPSGYTF. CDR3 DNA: TGTGCCAGCAGTCCGGGGGACCCCTCAGGCTACACCTTC.

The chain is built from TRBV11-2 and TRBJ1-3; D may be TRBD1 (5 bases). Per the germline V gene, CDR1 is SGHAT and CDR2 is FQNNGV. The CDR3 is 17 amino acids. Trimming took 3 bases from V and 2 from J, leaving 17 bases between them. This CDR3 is CASSFSPWGRAGNTIYF. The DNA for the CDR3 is TGTGCCAGCAGCTTTTCTCCTTGGGGCCGCGCTGGAAACACCATATATTTT.

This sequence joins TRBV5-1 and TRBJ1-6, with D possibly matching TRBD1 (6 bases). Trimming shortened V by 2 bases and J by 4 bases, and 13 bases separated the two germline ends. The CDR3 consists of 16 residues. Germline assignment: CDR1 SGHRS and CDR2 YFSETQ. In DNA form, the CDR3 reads TGCGCCAGCAGCTTCGGAAACAGGGTATATAATTCACCCCTCCACTTT. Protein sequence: CASSFGNRVYNSPLHF. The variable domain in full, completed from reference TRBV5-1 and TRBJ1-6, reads KAGVTQTPRYLIKTRGQQVTLSCSPISGHRSVSWYQQTPGQGLQFLFEYFSETQRNKGNFPGRFSGRQFSNSRSEMNVSTLELGDSALYLCASSFGNRVYNSPLHFGNGTRLTVT.

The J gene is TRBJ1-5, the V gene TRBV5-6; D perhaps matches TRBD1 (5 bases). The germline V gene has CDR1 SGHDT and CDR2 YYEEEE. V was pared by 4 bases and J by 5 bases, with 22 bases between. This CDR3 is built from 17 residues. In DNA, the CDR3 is TGTGCCAGCAGCCTTGTTTGCCCTTGGGGGGGGGATCAGCCCCAGCATTTT. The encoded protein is CASSLVCPWGGDQPQHF.

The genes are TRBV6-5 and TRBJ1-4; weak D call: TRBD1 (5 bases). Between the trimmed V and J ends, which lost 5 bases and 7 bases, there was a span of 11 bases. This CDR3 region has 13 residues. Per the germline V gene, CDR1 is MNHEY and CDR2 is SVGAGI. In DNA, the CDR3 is TGTGCCAGCAGTACGCGGGACCGTGAAAAACTGTTTTTT. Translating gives CASSTRDREKLFF.

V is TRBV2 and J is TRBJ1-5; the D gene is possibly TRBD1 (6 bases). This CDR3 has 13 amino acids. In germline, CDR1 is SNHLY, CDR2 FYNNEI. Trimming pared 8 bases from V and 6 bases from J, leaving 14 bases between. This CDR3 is CASQRTVGQPQHF. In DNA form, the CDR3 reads TGTGCCAGCCAAAGGACAGTCGGTCAGCCCCAGCATTTT.

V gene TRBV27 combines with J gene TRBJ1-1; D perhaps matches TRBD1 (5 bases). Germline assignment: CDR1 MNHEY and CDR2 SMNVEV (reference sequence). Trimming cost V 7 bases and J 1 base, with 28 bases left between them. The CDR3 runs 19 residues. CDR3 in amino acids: CASTPRLAGHRAGNTEAFF. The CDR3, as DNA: TGTGCCAGCACCCCCCGATTAGCGGGGCACCGGGCCGGGAACACTGAAGCTTTCTTT.

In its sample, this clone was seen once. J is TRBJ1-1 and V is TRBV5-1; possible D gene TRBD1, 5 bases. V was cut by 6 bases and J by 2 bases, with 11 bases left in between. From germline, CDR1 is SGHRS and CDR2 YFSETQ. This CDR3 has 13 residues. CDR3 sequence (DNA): TGCGCCAGCAAATTAGACAGAAACACTGAAGCTTTCTTT. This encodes CASKLDRNTEAFF.

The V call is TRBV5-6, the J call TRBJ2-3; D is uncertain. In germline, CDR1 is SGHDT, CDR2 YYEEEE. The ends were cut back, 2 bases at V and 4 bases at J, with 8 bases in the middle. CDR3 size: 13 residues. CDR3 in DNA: TGTGCCAGCAGCTTCCAGGTTGCAGATACGCAGTATTTT. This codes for CASSFQVADTQYF.

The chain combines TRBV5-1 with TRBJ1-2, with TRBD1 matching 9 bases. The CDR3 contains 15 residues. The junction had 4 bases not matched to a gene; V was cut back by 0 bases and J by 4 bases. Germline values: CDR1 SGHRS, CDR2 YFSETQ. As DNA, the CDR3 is TGCGCCAGCAGCTTGGGGGACAGGGACTTCTATGGCTACACCTTC. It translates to CASSLGDRDFYGYTF.

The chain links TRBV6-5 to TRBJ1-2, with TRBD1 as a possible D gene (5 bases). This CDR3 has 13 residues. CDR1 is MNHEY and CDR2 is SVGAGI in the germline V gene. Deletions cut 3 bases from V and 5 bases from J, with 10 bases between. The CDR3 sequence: CASSYHWTYGYTF. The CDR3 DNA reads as TGTGCCAGCAGTTATCATTGGACATATGGCTACACCTTC.

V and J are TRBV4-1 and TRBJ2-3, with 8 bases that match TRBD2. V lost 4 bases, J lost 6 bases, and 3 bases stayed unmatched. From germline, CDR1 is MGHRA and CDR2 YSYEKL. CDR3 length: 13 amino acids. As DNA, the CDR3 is TGCGCCAGCAGCCGTACTAGCGGTGATACGCAGTATTTT. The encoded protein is CASSRTSGDTQYF.

CDR3: CASSFPADREDYEQYF. Written as DNA, the CDR3 is TGTGCCAGCAGCTTCCCGGCGGACAGGGAGGACTACGAGCAGTACTTC. The V and J genes are TRBV11-2 and TRBJ2-7; the match to TRBD1 covers 8 bases. Germline V gives CDR1 SGHAT, CDR2 FQNNGV. The CDR3 sequence is 16 residues long. Germline trimming cut 3 bases from V and 3 bases from J; bases unmatched to any gene: 10.

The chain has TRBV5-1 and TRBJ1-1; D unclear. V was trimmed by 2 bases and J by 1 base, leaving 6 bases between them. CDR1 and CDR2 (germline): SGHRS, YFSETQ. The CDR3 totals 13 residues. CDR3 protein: CASSFGENTEAFF. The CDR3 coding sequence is TGCGCCAGCAGCTTCGGGGAGAACACTGAAGCTTTCTTT.

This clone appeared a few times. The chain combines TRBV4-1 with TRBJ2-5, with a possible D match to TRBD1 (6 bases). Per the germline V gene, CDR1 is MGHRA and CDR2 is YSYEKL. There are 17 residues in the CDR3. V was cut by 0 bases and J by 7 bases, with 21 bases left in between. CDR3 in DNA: TGCGCCAGCAGCCAAGATAATTTGACGGGACATGGGGGGACCCAGTACTTC. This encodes CASSQDNLTGHGGTQYF.

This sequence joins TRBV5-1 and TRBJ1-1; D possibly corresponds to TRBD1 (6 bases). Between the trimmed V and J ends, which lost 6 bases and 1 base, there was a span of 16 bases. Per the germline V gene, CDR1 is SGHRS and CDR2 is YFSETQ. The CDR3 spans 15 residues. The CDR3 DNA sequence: TGCGCCAGCAAGACACAGGGTATGGGGAACACTGAAGCTTTCTTT. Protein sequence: CASKTQGMGNTEAFF.

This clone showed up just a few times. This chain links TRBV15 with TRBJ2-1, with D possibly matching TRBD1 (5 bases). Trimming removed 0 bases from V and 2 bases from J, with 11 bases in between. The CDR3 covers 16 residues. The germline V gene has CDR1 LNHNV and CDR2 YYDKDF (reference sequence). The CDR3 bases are TGTGCCACCAGCAGAGAAGGTTCAGGGACCTACAATGAGCAGTTCTTC. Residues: CATSREGSGTYNEQFF.

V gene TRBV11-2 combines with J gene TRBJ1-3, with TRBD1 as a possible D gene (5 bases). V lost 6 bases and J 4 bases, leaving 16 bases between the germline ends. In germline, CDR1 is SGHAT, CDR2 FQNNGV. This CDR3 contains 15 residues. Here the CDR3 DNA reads TGTGCCAGCAGTGCTCGTCGGGGGATGGGAAACACCATATATTTT. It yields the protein CASSARRGMGNTIYF.

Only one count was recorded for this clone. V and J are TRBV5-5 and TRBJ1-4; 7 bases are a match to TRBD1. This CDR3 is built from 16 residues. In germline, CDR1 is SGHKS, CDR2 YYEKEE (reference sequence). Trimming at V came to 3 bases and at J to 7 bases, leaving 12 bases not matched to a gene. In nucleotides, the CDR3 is TGTGCCAGCAGCTGGGCAGACAGGGTCCCTAGTGAAAAACTGTTTTTT. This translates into CASSWADRVPSEKLFF.

CDR3 sequence (DNA): TGCGCCAGCAGCCCGGGTCTGTTGGGAAACACCATATATTTT. It specifies CASSPGLLGNTIYF. The chain joins TRBV5-1 to TRBJ1-3; the D is unclear. The CDR3 length is 14 residues. V was clipped by 4 bases and J by 4 bases, with 12 bases between them. Germline V CDR1 and CDR2: SGHRS, YFSETQ.

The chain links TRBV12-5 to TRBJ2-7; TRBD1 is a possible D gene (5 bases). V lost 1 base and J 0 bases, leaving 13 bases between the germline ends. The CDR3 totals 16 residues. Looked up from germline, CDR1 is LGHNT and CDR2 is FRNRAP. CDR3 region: CASGLGGGDSSYEQYF. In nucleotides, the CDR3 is TGTGCTAGTGGTTTGGGGGGCGGCGACTCCTCCTACGAGCAGTACTTC.

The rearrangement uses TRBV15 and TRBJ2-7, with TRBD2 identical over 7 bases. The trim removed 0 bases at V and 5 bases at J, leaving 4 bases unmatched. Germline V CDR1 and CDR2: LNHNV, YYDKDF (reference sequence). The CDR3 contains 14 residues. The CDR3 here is CATSREGREDEQYF. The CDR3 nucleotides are TGTGCCACCAGCAGAGAAGGGAGGGAGGACGAGCAGTACTTC.

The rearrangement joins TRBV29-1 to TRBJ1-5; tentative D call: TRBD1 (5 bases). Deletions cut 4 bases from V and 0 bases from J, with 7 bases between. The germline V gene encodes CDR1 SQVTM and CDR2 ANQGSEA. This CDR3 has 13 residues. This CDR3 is CSVATGSNQPQHF. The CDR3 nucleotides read TGCAGCGTTGCCACAGGTAGCAATCAGCCCCAGCATTTT.

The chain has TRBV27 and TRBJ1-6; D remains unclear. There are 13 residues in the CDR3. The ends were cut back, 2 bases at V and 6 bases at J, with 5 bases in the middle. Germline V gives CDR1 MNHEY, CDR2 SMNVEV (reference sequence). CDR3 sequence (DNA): TGTGCCAGCAGTTTAACTACTAATTCACCCCTCCACTTT. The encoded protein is CASSLTTNSPLHF.

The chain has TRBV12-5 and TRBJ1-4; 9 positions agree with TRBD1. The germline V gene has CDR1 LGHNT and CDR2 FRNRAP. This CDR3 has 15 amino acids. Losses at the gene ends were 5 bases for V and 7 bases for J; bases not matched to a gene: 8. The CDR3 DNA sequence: TGTGCTAGTGGTCCGTCCGGGACAGGGAGTGAAAAACTGTTTTTT. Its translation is CASGPSGTGSEKLFF.

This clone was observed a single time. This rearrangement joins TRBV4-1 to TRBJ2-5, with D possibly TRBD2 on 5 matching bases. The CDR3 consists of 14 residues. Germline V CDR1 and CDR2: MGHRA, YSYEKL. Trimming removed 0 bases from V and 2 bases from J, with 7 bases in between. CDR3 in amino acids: CASSQDRGQETQYF. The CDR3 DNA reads TGCGCCAGCAGCCAAGATCGGGGTCAAGAGACCCAGTACTTC.

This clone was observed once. The DNA for the CDR3 is TGCGCCACCGATAGGGGGGGTGTAAACGAGCAGTACTTC. It yields the protein CATDRGGVNEQYF. The rearrangement uses TRBV10-1 and TRBJ2-7; weak D call: TRBD2 (7 bases). This CDR3 has 13 residues. Germline CDR1 and CDR2: WNHNN and SYGVQD (reference sequence). Trimming pared 10 bases from V and 5 bases from J, leaving 18 bases between.

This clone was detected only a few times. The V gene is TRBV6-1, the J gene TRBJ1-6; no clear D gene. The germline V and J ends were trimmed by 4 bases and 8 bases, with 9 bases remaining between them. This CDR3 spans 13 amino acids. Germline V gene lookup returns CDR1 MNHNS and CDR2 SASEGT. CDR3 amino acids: CASSAQRDSPLHF. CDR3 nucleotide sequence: TGTGCCAGCAGTGCCCAGCGAGATTCACCCCTCCACTTT.